These 27 T cell receptor beta chains were all obtained from the same sample, sequenced in a study of cytomegalovirus exposure and HLA in healthy donors. This PCR relied on a set of 60 Vbeta primers and 13 Jbeta primers. Libraries were prepared by immunoSEQ multiplex PCR; TCRdb keeps only in-frame clonotypes and omits some of them. The sample carries more than 85,000 clones, under 80% recorded once. Input material: PBMCs. The source of these receptors is a woman aged 40-49 years in good health and CMV-seropositive.

The chain carries TRBV5-1 and TRBJ2-5; 7 bases are shared with TRBD1. V lost 2 bases, J lost 5 bases, and 9 bases stayed unmatched. This CDR3 region has 15 residues. The germline V gene has CDR1 SGHRS and CDR2 YFSETQ. The CDR3: CASSLSDRDGETQYF. In nucleotides, the CDR3 is TGCGCCAGCAGCTTAAGCGACAGGGACGGGGAGACCCAGTACTTC.

The chain joins TRBV18 to TRBJ1-1; D possibly corresponds to TRBD1 (5 bases). CDR1 and CDR2 (germline): KGHSH, LQKENI. V lost 3 bases to trimming and J lost 1 base, with 15 bases between them. The CDR3 contains 16 residues. CDR3: CASSPTVGRGNTEAFF. As DNA, the CDR3 is TGTGCCAGCTCACCTACGGTGGGGAGGGGGAACACTGAAGCTTTCTTT.

The V and J genes are TRBV5-6 and TRBJ1-1, with D hard to call. The CDR3 runs to 12 residues. Germline loops: CDR1 SGHDT, CDR2 YYEEEE. Trimming removed 0 bases from V and 8 bases from J, with 8 bases in between. CDR3: CASSLVTSEAFF. The CDR3 coding sequence is TGTGCCAGCAGCTTGGTAACATCCGAAGCTTTCTTT. The variable domain in full, with the rest retrieved from reference TRBV5-6 and TRBJ1-1, is DAGVTQSPTHLIKTRGQQVTLRCSPKSGHDTVSWYQQALGQGPQFIFQYYEEEERQRGNFPDRFSGHQFPNYSSELNVNALLLGDSALYLCASSLVTSEAFFGQGTRLTVV.

CDR3 in amino acids: CASSVGPGQGDTEAFF. Written as DNA, the CDR3 is TGTGCCAGCAGCGTAGGCCCGGGACAGGGGGACACTGAAGCTTTCTTT. V usage is TRBV9 and J usage is TRBJ1-1; TRBD1 matches 11 bases. Germline CDR1 is SGDLS and CDR2 is YYNGEE. The V and J ends lost 0 bases and 3 bases, in that order; junction bases with no gene match: 4. The CDR3 loop spans 16 amino acids.

For the CDR3, the DNA is TGTGCCAGCAGCCAGGGACTAGCGGGGGCCCGGTGGGAGACCCAGTACTTC. Translated: CASSQGLAGARWETQYF. This chain uses TRBV7-2 with TRBJ2-5; 14 nucleotides agree with TRBD2. There are 17 residues in the CDR3. Trimming removed 5 bases from V and 5 bases from J; junction bases left unmatched: 10. Germline-derived CDR1 and CDR2 are SGHTA and FQGNSA.

The chain uses TRBV6-5 and TRBJ2-7; D possibly corresponds to TRBD2 (6 bases). This CDR3 contains 14 residues. Germline loops: CDR1 MNHEY, CDR2 SVGAGI. The V gene lost 6 bases and the J gene lost 2 bases, with 14 bases spanning the gap. CDR3 amino acids: CASSPLAETYEQYF. The CDR3 bases are TGTGCCAGCAGCCCATTAGCGGAAACCTACGAGCAGTACTTC.

V is TRBV28 and J is TRBJ2-1, with TRBD2 identical over 14 bases. The CDR3 totals 18 residues. Germline CDR1 and CDR2: MDHEN and SYDVKM. Trimming cost V 5 bases and J 6 bases; bases outside gene matches: 12. CDR3 bases: TGTGCCAGCAGTCTTAGACTAGCGGGGGGGCAGTTGCGCAATGAGCAGTTCTTC. Translated: CASSLRLAGGQLRNEQFF.

This sequence joins TRBV14 and TRBJ2-7, with D hard to call. The CDR3 has 14 amino acids. V dropped 2 bases and J dropped 2 bases, with 10 bases sitting between them. CDR1 and CDR2 (germline): SGHDN, FVKESK. This CDR3 is CASSQIRFAYEQYF. CDR3 nucleotides: TGTGCCAGCAGCCAAATCAGATTTGCCTACGAGCAGTACTTC.

The V call is TRBV19, the J call TRBJ1-4, with a possible D match to TRBD1 (6 bases). Deletions cut 3 bases from V and 5 bases from J, with 22 bases between. CDR3 length: 18 amino acids. From germline, CDR1 is LNHDA and CDR2 SQIVND (reference sequence). The CDR3 loop is CASSIDRTGPRRNEKLFF. DNA for the CDR3: TGTGCCAGTAGTATCGACAGAACAGGGCCGAGGCGCAATGAAAAACTGTTTTTT.

The chain joins TRBV19 to TRBJ1-2; D is perhaps TRBD1 (6 bases). The CDR3 spans 15 residues. Germline assignment: CDR1 LNHDA and CDR2 SQIVND (reference sequence). With 3 bases removed from V and 2 bases from J, the gap between germline ends came to 13 bases. CDR3 DNA sequence: TGTGCCAGTAGTATTTCGGGGACAAGGAACTATGGCTACACCTTC. Its translation: CASSISGTRNYGYTF.

V is TRBV7-4 and J is TRBJ1-4; possibly TRBD1 for D (6 bases). V lost 5 bases and J 7 bases, leaving 17 bases between the germline ends. Germline values: CDR1 SGHVT, CDR2 SQSDAQ. There are 15 residues in the CDR3. DNA for the CDR3: TGTGCCAGCAGCGCTGACAGGAGGCAGGGTGAAAAACTGTTTTTT. This encodes CASSADRRQGEKLFF.

The chain combines TRBV11-2 with TRBJ2-7; 10 bases are shared with TRBD1. Germline V lookup: CDR1 SGHAT, CDR2 FQNNGV. The ends lost 3 bases at V and 1 base at J; junction bases unmatched: 9. This CDR3 spans 17 amino acids. The CDR3 spells CASSFGTGVLQSYEQYF. CDR3 in DNA: TGTGCCAGCAGCTTCGGGACAGGGGTCCTCCAGTCCTACGAGCAGTACTTC.

This chain connects TRBV15 to TRBJ2-6, with 7 bases aligning to TRBD2. With 1 base clipped from V and 1 base from J, the junction kept 4 bases outside the gene matches. The CDR3 totals 17 residues. In germline, CDR1 is LNHNV, CDR2 YYDKDF (reference sequence). The CDR3 region is CATSRGEGGSGANVLTF. CDR3 DNA sequence: TGTGCCACCAGCAGAGGAGAGGGAGGGTCTGGGGCCAACGTCCTGACTTTC. Complete variable domain (other parts from reference TRBV15 and TRBJ2-6): DAMVIQNPRYQVTQFGKPVTLSCSQTLNHNVMYWYQQKSSQAPKLLFHYYDKDFNNEADTPDNFQSRRPNTSFCFLDIRSPGLGDTAMYLCATSRGEGGSGANVLTFGAGSRLTVL.

The chain links TRBV6-5 to TRBJ1-2, with D perhaps matching TRBD1 (5 bases). The germline gives CDR1 MNHEY, CDR2 SVGAGI. Trimming took 0 bases from V and 4 from J, leaving 9 bases between them. CDR3 length equals 14 residues. The CDR3 here is CASSYSSGLYGYTF. The DNA of the CDR3 is TGTGCCAGCAGTTACTCGTCAGGGCTCTATGGCTACACCTTC.

The rearrangement links TRBV4-2 to TRBJ2-7; TRBD2 might be the D (5 bases). Between the trimmed V and J ends, which lost 4 bases and 3 bases, there was a span of 19 bases. CDR3 length: 16 residues. Per the germline V gene, CDR1 is LGHNA and CDR2 is YNFKEQ. CDR3 loop: CASSPRGEGEVYEQYF. The CDR3 DNA sequence: TGTGCCAGCAGCCCCCGAGGAGAGGGAGAGGTCTACGAGCAGTACTTC.

The chain combines TRBV2 with TRBJ2-1, with D maybe TRBD1 (5 bases). The CDR3 extends over 15 amino acids. V was cut by 7 bases and J by 4 bases, with 17 bases left in between. The germline gives CDR1 SNHLY, CDR2 FYNNEI. The CDR3 DNA sequence: TGTGCCAGCACAGTCGCACAGGCAGGGTACAATGAGCAGTTCTTC. It specifies CASTVAQAGYNEQFF.

The chain employs TRBV11-2 and TRBJ2-6; perhaps TRBD1 as D (6 bases). The ends were cut back, 2 bases at V and 4 bases at J, with 18 bases in the middle. Per germline, CDR1 SGHAT and CDR2 FQNNGV. The CDR3 spans 18 residues. CDR3 protein: CASSLSDRTLRGANVLTF. CDR3 nucleotide sequence: TGTGCCAGCAGCTTATCCGACAGGACCCTCAGAGGGGCCAACGTCCTGACTTTC.

V gene TRBV5-1 combines with J gene TRBJ2-5; 7 bases line up with TRBD1. The germline V gene has CDR1 SGHRS and CDR2 YFSETQ. J lost 4 bases, V lost 6 bases, and 9 bases had no gene match. There are 14 residues in the CDR3. The CDR3 DNA reads as TGCGCCAGCACTCAGGGGGATCGGGGAGAGACCCAGTACTTC. The encoded protein is CASTQGDRGETQYF.

This rearrangement joins TRBV5-1 to TRBJ2-5; 11 bases are a match to TRBD2. J gave up 5 bases and V 0 bases, and 12 bases lay outside the gene matches. This CDR3 contains 18 residues. In germline, CDR1 is SGHRS, CDR2 YFSETQ. CDR3 residues: CASSLEPPLAGGGETQYF. The CDR3 DNA reads TGCGCCAGCAGCTTGGAACCCCCGTTAGCGGGAGGGGGGGAGACCCAGTACTTC.

The V call is TRBV25-1, the J call TRBJ1-6; 11 bases agree with TRBD1. The CDR3 spans 16 residues. Germline values: CDR1 MGHDK, CDR2 SYGVNS. V shed 8 bases and J 10 bases; nucleotides not matched to a gene: 13. CDR3 bases: TGTGCCAGCGGACCCATCGGGACAGGGGGTGGCTCACCCCTCCACTTT. Protein product: CASGPIGTGGGSPLHF. The whole variable domain, remainder taken from reference TRBV25-1 and TRBJ1-6, is EADIYQTPRYLVIGTGKKITLECSQTMGHDKMYWYQQDPGMELHLIHYSYGVNSTEKGDLSSESTVSRIRTEHFPLTLESARPSHTSQYLCASGPIGTGGGSPLHFGNGTRLTVT.

This clone came up a few times. This chain joins TRBV10-1 and TRBJ2-7; tentatively, D is TRBD2 (5 bases). From germline, CDR1 is WNHNN and CDR2 SYGVQD (reference sequence). This CDR3 spans 19 amino acids. V lost 3 bases to trimming and J lost 4 bases, with 28 bases between them. In nucleotides, the CDR3 is TGCGCCAGCAGTGACTCAAGAGACCTTAACAAGCGGCCCCCATACGAGCAGTACTTC. This sequence encodes CASSDSRDLNKRPPYEQYF.

J is TRBJ1-1 and V is TRBV2, with D maybe TRBD1 (5 bases). The germline V gene has CDR1 SNHLY and CDR2 FYNNEI. V lost 6 bases to trimming and J lost 0 bases, with 17 bases between them. There are 16 residues in the CDR3. The CDR3 DNA follows: TGTGCCAGCAGAGCGGACTCCGGGGGAGTGAACACTGAAGCTTTCTTT. Translated, it gives CASRADSGGVNTEAFF.

V and J are TRBV9 and TRBJ2-2, with 7 positions matching TRBD1. The length of the CDR3 is 17 residues. Germline V lookup: CDR1 SGDLS, CDR2 YYNGEE. Trimming removed 2 bases from V and 2 bases from J; junction bases left unmatched: 9. Here the CDR3 DNA reads TGTGCCAGCAGCGTCGCGAAGAGGGACAGAAACACCGGGGAGCTGTTTTTT. Protein sequence: CASSVAKRDRNTGELFF.

Of note for this clone: Additional DNA sequences in this sample encode the identical CDR3. The CDR3 is CASSLVGGSETQYF. The CDR3, as DNA: TGCGCCAGCAGCTTGGTTGGCGGGAGTGAGACCCAGTACTTC. V usage is TRBV5-1 and J usage is TRBJ2-5; 7 positions agree with TRBD2. This CDR3 contains 14 residues. Unmatched junction bases numbered 4, after V lost 0 bases and J lost 5 bases. CDR1 is SGHRS, CDR2 YFSETQ, per germline. The full variable domain, in which reference TRBV5-1 and TRBJ2-5 provide the parts outside the CDR3, is KAGVTQTPRYLIKTRGQQVTLSCSPISGHRSVSWYQQTPGQGLQFLFEYFSETQRNKGNFPGRFSGRQFSNSRSEMNVSTLELGDSALYLCASSLVGGSETQYFGPGTRLLVL.

The gene calls are TRBV10-3 and TRBJ2-3, with TRBD2 matching over 13 bases. The CDR3 length is 15 residues. The ends lost 8 bases at V and 4 bases at J; junction bases unmatched: 6. Germline V gene data show CDR1 as ENHRY and CDR2 as SYGVKD. The CDR3 bases are TGTGCCATCGCCCGAGGACTAGCGGGAGCAGATACGCAGTATTTT. Its translation is CAIARGLAGADTQYF.

J is TRBJ2-5 and V is TRBV5-8, with 7 bases that match TRBD1. V gave up 2 bases and J gave up 4 bases; unmatched junction bases: 5. Germline lookup yields CDR1 SGHTS and CDR2 YDEGEE. The CDR3 contains 14 residues. CDR3 sequence: CASSFNRGSETQYF. CDR3 nucleotide sequence: TGTGCCAGCAGCTTCAACAGGGGATCAGAGACCCAGTACTTC.

The table lists this clone with a few counts. The chain uses TRBV4-2 and TRBJ2-3; D is uncertain. V gave up 5 bases and J gave up 2 bases, with 8 bases separating them. The CDR3 length is 13 residues. Germline CDR1 is LGHNA and CDR2 is YNFKEQ. The CDR3: CASSSFNTDTQYF. The CDR3, as DNA: TGTGCCAGCAGCTCATTCAACACAGATACGCAGTATTTT.